This T cell receptor beta chain emerged from a study of T cell responses to AZD1222 COVID-19 vaccine. Study-level findings and limits: With dominance at 160-218 and 743-854, vaccine-associated CD4 TCRs spanned spike.

On this clone: Its antigen is undetermined.

Sequencing was performed with immunoSEQ multiplex PCR; in TCRdb, only in-frame clones are kept and a portion is missing. This table holds some 150,000 clones, over 90% found once. V lost 6 bases to trimming and J lost 5 bases, with 13 bases between them. The CDR3 runs 13 residues. Germline V gene sequence: CDR1 MNHEY, CDR2 SVGAGI. The rearrangement joins TRBV6-5 to TRBJ1-2; D is possibly TRBD1 (6 bases). The receptor was derived from an adult in good health. Sequencing was performed on peripheral blood, taken on day 0 of MenACWY control vaccination. CDR3 DNA sequence: TGTGCCAGCAGGAGAGGGGGAACTTATGGCTACACCTTC. Residues: CASRRGGTYGYTF.